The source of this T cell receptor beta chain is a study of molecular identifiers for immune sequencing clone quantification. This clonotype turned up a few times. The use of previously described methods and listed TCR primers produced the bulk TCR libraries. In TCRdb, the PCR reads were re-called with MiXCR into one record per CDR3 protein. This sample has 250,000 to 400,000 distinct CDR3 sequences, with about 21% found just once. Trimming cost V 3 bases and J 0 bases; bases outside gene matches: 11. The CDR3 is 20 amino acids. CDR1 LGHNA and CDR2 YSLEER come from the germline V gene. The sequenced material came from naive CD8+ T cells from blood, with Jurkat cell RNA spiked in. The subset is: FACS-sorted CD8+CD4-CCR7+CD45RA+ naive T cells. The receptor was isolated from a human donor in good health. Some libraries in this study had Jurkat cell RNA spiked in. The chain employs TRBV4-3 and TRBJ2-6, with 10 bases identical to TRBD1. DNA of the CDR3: TGCGCCAGCAGCCAGGGGGCTACCGGGACAGGGGTCTCTGGGGCCAACGTCCTGACTTTC. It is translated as CASSQGATGTGVSGANVLTF.